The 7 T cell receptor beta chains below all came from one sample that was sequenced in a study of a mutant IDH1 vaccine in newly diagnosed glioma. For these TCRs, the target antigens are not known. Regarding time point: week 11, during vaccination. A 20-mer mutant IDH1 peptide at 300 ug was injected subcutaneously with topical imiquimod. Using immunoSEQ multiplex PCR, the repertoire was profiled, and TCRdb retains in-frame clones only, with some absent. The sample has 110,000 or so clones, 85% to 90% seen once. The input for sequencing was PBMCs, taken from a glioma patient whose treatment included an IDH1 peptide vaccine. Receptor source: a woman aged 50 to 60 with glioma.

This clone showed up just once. The CDR3 here is CASLRDLGQYF. The CDR3, as DNA: TGTGCCAGCTTGCGGGACTTAGGGCAGTATTTT. The V call is TRBV6-7, the J call TRBJ2-3; D perhaps matches TRBD2 (6 bases). TRBV6-7 is given ORF status, its function remaining uncertain. Deletions cut 8 bases from V and 11 bases from J, with 14 bases between. The CDR3 runs to 11 residues.

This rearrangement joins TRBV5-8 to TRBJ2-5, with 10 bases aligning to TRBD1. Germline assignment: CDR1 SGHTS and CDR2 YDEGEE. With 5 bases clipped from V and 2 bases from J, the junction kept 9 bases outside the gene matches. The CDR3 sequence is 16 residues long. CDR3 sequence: CASRSPGQGNQETQYF. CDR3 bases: TGTGCCAGCAGGAGTCCGGGACAGGGGAATCAAGAGACCCAGTACTTC.

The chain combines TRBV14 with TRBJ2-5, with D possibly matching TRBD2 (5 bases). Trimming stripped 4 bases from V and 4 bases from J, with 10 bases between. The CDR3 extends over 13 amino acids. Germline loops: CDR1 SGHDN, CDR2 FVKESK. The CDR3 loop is CASSPGLLETQYF. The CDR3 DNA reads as TGTGCCAGCAGCCCTGGACTTCTAGAGACCCAGTACTTC.

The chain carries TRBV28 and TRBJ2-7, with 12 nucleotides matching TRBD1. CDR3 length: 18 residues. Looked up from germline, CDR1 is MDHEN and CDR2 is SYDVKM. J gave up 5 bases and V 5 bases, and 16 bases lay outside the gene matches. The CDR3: CASSPRDRGPAPPNEQYF. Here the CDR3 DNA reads TGTGCCAGCAGTCCTCGGGACAGGGGGCCCGCCCCTCCTAACGAGCAGTACTTC.

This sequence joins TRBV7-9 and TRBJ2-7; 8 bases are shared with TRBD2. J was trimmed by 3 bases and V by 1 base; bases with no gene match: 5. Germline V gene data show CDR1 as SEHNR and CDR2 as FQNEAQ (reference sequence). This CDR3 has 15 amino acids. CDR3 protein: CASSLVSGRIYEQYF. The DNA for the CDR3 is TGTGCCAGCAGCTTAGTCAGCGGGAGAATCTACGAGCAGTACTTC.

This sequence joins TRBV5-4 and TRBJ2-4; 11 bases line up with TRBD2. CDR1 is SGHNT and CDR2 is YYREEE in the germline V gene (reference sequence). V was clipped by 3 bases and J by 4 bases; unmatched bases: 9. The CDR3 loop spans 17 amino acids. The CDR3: CASSYTSWTSGKNIQYF. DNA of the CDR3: TGTGCCAGCAGCTATACCTCCTGGACTAGCGGGAAAAACATTCAGTACTTC. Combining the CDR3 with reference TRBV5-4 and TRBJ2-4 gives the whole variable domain ETGVTQSPTHLIKTRGQQVTLRCSSQSGHNTVSWYQQALGQGPQFIFQYYREEENGRGNFPPRFSGLQFPNYSSELNVNALELDDSALYLCASSYTSWTSGKNIQYFGAGTRLSVL.

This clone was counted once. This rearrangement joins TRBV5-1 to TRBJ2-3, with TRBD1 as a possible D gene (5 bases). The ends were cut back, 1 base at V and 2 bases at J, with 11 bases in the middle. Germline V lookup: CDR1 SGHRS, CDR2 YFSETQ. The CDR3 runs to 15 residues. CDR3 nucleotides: TGCGCCAGCAGCTTGTTTTCGACAGACACAGATACGCAGTATTTT. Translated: CASSLFSTDTDTQYF.